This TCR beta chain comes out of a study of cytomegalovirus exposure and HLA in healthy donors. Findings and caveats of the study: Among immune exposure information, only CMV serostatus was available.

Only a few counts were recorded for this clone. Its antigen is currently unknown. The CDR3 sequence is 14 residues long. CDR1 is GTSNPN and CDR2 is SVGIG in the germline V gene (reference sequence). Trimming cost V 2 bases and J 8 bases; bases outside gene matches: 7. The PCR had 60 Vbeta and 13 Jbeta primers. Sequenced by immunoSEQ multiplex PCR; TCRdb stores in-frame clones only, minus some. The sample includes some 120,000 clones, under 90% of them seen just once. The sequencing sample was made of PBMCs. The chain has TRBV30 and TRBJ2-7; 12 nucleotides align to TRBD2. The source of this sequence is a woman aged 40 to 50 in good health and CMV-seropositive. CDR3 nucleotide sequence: TGTGCCTGGAGTACTCTAGCGGGAGGGGAGAAGCAGTACTTC. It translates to CAWSTLAGGEKQYF.